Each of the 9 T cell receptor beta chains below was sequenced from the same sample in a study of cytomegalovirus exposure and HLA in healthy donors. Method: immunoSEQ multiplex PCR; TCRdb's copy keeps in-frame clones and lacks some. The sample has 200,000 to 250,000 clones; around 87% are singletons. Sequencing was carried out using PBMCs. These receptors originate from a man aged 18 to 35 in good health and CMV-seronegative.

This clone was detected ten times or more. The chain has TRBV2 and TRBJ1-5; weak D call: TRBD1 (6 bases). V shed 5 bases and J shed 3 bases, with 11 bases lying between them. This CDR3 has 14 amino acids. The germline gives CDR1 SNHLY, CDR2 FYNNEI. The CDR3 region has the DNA TGTGCCAGCAGTCCCGGACAGACCAATCAGCCCCAGCATTTT. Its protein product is CASSPGQTNQPQHF.

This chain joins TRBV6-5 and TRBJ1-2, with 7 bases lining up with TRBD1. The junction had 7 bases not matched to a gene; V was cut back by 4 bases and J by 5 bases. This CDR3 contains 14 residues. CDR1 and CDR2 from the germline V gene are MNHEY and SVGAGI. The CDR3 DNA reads TGTGCCAGCAGTTTTTCAGGGGGTTGGTATGGCTACACCTTC. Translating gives CASSFSGGWYGYTF.

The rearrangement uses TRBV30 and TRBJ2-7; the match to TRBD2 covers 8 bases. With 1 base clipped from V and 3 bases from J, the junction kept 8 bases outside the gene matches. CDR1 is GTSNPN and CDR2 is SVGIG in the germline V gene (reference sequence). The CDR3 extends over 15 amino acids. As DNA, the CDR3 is TGTGCCTGGAGTGACAAACCCGGGACTAGCTACGAGCAGTACTTC. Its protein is CAWSDKPGTSYEQYF.

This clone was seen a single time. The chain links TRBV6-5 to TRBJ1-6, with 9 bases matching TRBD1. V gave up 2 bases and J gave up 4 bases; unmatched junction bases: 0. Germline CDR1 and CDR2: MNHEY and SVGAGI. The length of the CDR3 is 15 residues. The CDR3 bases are TGTGCCAGCAGTTACGGGACAGGGTATAATTCACCCCTCCACTTT. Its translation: CASSYGTGYNSPLHF.

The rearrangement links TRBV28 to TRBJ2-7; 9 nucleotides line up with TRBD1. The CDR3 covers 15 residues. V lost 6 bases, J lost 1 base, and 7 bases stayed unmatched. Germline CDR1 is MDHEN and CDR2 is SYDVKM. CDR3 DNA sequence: TGTGCCAGCAGCACCCCCGGGACAGGGTCCTACGAGCAGTACTTC. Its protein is CASSTPGTGSYEQYF.

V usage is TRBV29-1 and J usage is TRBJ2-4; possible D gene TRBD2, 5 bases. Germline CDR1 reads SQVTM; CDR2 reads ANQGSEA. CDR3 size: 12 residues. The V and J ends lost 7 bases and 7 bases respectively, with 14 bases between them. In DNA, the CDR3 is TGCAGCGCCTGGGGTACGGGGAACATTCAGTACTTC. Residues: CSAWGTGNIQYF.

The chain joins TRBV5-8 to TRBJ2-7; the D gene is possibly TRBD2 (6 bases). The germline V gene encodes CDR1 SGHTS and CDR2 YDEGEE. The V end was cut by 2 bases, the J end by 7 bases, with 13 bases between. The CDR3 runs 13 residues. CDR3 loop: CASSFDFGGEQYF. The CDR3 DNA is TGTGCCAGCAGCTTTGACTTTGGGGGGGAGCAGTACTTC.

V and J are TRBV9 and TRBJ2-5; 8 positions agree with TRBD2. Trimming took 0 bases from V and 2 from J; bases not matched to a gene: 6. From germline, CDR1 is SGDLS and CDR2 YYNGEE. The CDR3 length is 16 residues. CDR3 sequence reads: CASSVGPAGAQETQYF. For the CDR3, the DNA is TGTGCCAGCAGCGTAGGTCCAGCGGGAGCGCAAGAGACCCAGTACTTC.

This CDR3 reads CASSPPVSGFYTQYF. DNA for the CDR3: TGTGCCAGCAGTCCCCCCGTTAGCGGGTTCTATACGCAGTATTTT. The chain carries TRBV27 and TRBJ2-3; 7 bases are a match to TRBD2. CDR1 and CDR2 (germline): MNHEY, SMNVEV (reference sequence). This CDR3 contains 15 residues. J lost 7 bases, V lost 5 bases, and 12 bases had no gene match.